This record concerns one T cell receptor beta chain sequence. Its target antigen remains unknown. No base qualities exist here, and no much larger clone lies one base off it. V loses 7 bases, J loses 2 bases, and the germline ends lie 23 bases apart. The CDR3, cysteine through phenylalanine, is 17 amino acids long. Kept here is only the CDR3 DNA, which spans 51 bases and is read in frame from base 1. CDR1 and CDR2 (SGHRS, YFSETQ) derive from the germline V gene. Interpreted using the paper, the time point label stands for: resected brain tissue, or blood drawn just prior to surgery. The surgery cases that showed the highest brain T cell transcript signatures were chosen for TCR beta chain sequencing of brain tissue, and of blood when it was available. Patients had been treated with at least one anti-epileptic drug before surgery. The TCR-sequenced patients were children whose drug-resistant epilepsy was caused by tuberous sclerosis complex, focal cortical dysplasia, Rasmussen encephalitis or hemimegalencephaly. The Monarch genomic DNA purification kit was used to extract bulk genomic DNA from unsorted brain tissue and from whole blood.

This specimen belongs to a study of brain T cells in children with intractable seizures (dated by TCRdb to the early 2020s). A note on the overall study: Resected brain tissue from 53 pediatric epilepsy surgery cases was initially screened for immune gene transcripts with a NanoString immunology panel. Of the approximately 12 selected surgery cases, pre-surgery blood was also sequenced for eight, so four had brain tissue only. Results the study describes overall, beyond this receptor: Sequencing depth differed between pre- and post-surgery blood, so clones missing from the pre-surgery sample may reflect undersampling. Viral specificity was inferred only from CDR3 sequence similarity, and patients' HCMV serostatus was unknown.

The immunoSEQ assay was used to generate TCR beta chain sequences from genomic DNA. The original pipeline was this. CDR3 sequences that did not begin with the conserved framework cysteine at position 104 were removed manually. Clonality was calculated as one minus the normalized Shannon's Diversity Index, with values ranging from 0 (maximal diversity) to 1 (oligoclonal). Differences in the frequency of the same CDR3 between samples, such as brain versus blood, were assessed with chi-squared comparison-of-proportions tests. Public clonotypes were identified through searches of immuneACCESS, and similarity to known antiviral clonotypes was evaluated with the VDJdb browser. The source is immuneACCESS, and TCRdb retained only in-frame sequences with V and J called. Part of the clones is not carried over; for the studies checked, unresolved V genes explain less than half of this, and the remainder is unexplained. The V and J calls and clone size come from that table; D and trimming were worked out from the DNA. This sample holds about 41,000 clones; 90% were observed only once. The ten biggest clones cover roughly 6% of the sample.

The TCR comes from a girl aged 2-10 years with tuberous sclerosis and intractable seizures. The sequencing here drew on peripheral blood, taken at surgery. Recombination joined TRBV5-1 with TRBJ2-3; a tentative D match to TRBD2 spans 7 bases. The CDR3 region reads CASSLEAAGAHTDTQYF. Read as DNA, the sequence is TGCGCCAGCTCCCTCGAGGCGGCGGGGGCCCACACAGATACGCAGTATTTT.